These 19 T cell receptor beta chains were all obtained from the same sample, sequenced in a study of CD8+ T cells in alopecia areata. Sequencing relied on a cDNA template that was reverse transcribed from extracted RNA. Repertoires were generated with immunoSEQ multiplex PCR, while TCRdb's copy carries only in-frame clones and drops some. The sample lists 110,000 or so clones, roughly 50% occurring once. Treatment here: oral pan-JAK inhibitor, 5-10 mg twice daily. Sequenced here: CD4+ T cells sorted from blood, sampled at week 24, from a patient treated with tofacitinib. The receptors come from a human donor with alopecia areata.

This clone showed up many times. The V and J genes are TRBV6-6 and TRBJ1-1; TRBD1 is a possible D gene (5 bases). The ends were cut back, 6 bases at V and 3 bases at J, with 11 bases in the middle. The CDR3 has 13 amino acids. The germline V gene encodes CDR1 MNHNY and CDR2 SVGAGI (reference sequence). The CDR3 sequence: CASRKEGYTEAFF. The CDR3 DNA is TGTGCCAGCAGGAAGGAGGGGTACACTGAAGCTTTCTTT.

The rearrangement uses TRBV4-3 and TRBJ1-2; D remains ambiguous. Germline V lookup: CDR1 LGHNA, CDR2 YSLEER. The germline V and J ends were trimmed by 0 bases and 5 bases, with 13 bases remaining between them. The CDR3 is 15 amino acids. The CDR3 sequence is CASSQDRGRFYGYTF. CDR3 DNA sequence: TGCGCCAGCAGCCAAGATCGGGGTCGGTTTTATGGCTACACCTTC.

This clone appeared a few times. This chain links TRBV7-2 with TRBJ2-3; 9 bases are shared with TRBD2. This CDR3 has 13 residues. The J segment lost 14 bases and the V segment lost 6 bases, leaving 12 bases of the junction unmatched. Germline lookup yields CDR1 SGHTA and CDR2 FQGNSA. CDR3: CASRPSGVLLGYF. CDR3 bases: TGTGCCAGCAGGCCTAGCGGGGTCCTTTTGGGGTATTTT.

This clone was observed a handful of times. This sequence joins TRBV30 and TRBJ1-2, with 8 bases fitting TRBD1. J gave up 7 bases and V 3 bases, and 4 bases lay outside the gene matches. There are 12 residues in the CDR3. The germline CDR1 and CDR2 sequences are GTSNPN and SVGIG (reference sequence). CDR3 residues: CAWSQGAGGYTF. CDR3 DNA: TGTGCCTGGAGCCAGGGGGCCGGTGGCTACACCTTC. Using reference TRBV30 and TRBJ1-2 for the parts outside the CDR3, the full variable domain is SQTIHQWPATLVQPVGSPLSLECTVEGTSNPNLYWYRQAAGRGLQLLFYSVGIGQISSEVPQNLSASRPQDRQFILSSKKLLLSDSGFYLCAWSQGAGGYTFGSGTRLTVV.

The chain has TRBV30 and TRBJ2-5; D may be TRBD1 (6 bases). With 5 bases removed from V and 2 bases from J, the gap between germline ends came to 9 bases. The CDR3 runs 12 residues. Germline V lookup: CDR1 GTSNPN, CDR2 SVGIG (reference sequence). CDR3 nucleotide sequence: TGTGCCTGGGGACAGCAGCAAGAGACCCAGTACTTC. It yields the protein CAWGQQQETQYF.

The table lists this clone with a few counts. This chain connects TRBV29-1 to TRBJ2-7; 10 bases align to TRBD1. Germline V gene sequence: CDR1 SQVTM, CDR2 ANQGSEA. V trimming: 7 bases; J trimming: 7 bases; junction bases outside the gene matches: 7. This CDR3 is built from 12 residues. Written as DNA, the CDR3 is TGCAGCGCAAGACAGGGGGCGGGAGAGCAGTACTTC. This translates into CSARQGAGEQYF.

The V call is TRBV6-5, the J call TRBJ2-5; the D gene is possibly TRBD2 (6 bases). The CDR3 extends over 15 amino acids. The germline V gene encodes CDR1 MNHEY and CDR2 SVGAGI. V lost 7 bases to trimming and J lost 7 bases, with 22 bases between them. As DNA, the CDR3 is TGTGCCAGCATAGGGGCGACTAGTGCCATCGGGACCCAGTACTTC. Translation: CASIGATSAIGTQYF.

The chain combines TRBV23-1 with TRBJ2-1; 8 nucleotides line up with TRBD1. TRBV23-1 is sorted into the ORF group, with uncertain function. The CDR3 sequence is 14 residues long. Trimming cost V 8 bases and J 8 bases; bases outside gene matches: 11. Here the CDR3 DNA reads TGCGCCAGCTCCCGCAGGGGGCAGGGGGATGAGCAGTTCTTC. Amino acid sequence: CASSRRGQGDEQFF.

This clone has only a few counts. As DNA, the CDR3 is TGCGCCAGCAGCCAACCGACAGGGATCTATAATTCACCCCTCCACTTT. Translating gives CASSQPTGIYNSPLHF. The chain carries TRBV4-1 and TRBJ1-6, with 7 bases fitting TRBD1. The CDR3 is made up of 16 amino acids. Germline CDR1 is MGHRA and CDR2 is YSYEKL. Unmatched junction bases numbered 4, after V lost 2 bases and J lost 3 bases.

This clone has only one observation. J is TRBJ1-4 and V is TRBV5-1; 11 bases are shared with TRBD1. Germline CDR1 SGHRS, CDR2 YFSETQ. The CDR3 is 16 amino acids. J gave up 7 bases and V 0 bases, and 5 bases lay outside the gene matches. CDR3 residues: CASSLDGTGGSEKLFF. As DNA, the CDR3 is TGCGCCAGCAGCTTGGATGGGACAGGGGGGAGTGAAAAACTGTTTTTT.

The genes are TRBV30 and TRBJ2-1, with D perhaps being TRBD1 or TRBD2 (5 bases each). The germline CDR1 and CDR2 sequences are GTSNPN and SVGIG (reference sequence). CDR3 length equals 11 residues. CDR3 sequence reads: CTMTGLNEQFF. The CDR3 region has the DNA TGTACCATGACGGGGCTAAATGAGCAGTTCTTC. The full variable domain, rest sourced from reference TRBV30 and TRBJ2-1, is SQTIHQWPATLVQPVGSPLSLECTVEGTSNPNLYWYRQAAGRGLQLLFYSVGIGQISSEVPQNLSASRPQDRQFILSSKKLLLSDSGFYLCTMTGLNEQFFGPGTRLTVL.

V gene TRBV2 combines with J gene TRBJ2-5, with 7 bases fitting TRBD2. Losses at the gene ends were 4 bases for V and 2 bases for J; bases not matched to a gene: 4. In germline, CDR1 is SNHLY, CDR2 FYNNEI. CDR3 size: 14 residues. CDR3 nucleotide sequence: TGTGCCAGCAGTGGGCTAGCGGTACAAGAGACCCAGTACTTC. Amino acids: CASSGLAVQETQYF.

This clone was seen a handful of times. This sequence joins TRBV6-5 and TRBJ1-1, with D hard to call. CDR1 is MNHEY, CDR2 SVGAGI, per germline. V lost 0 bases and J lost 8, with 13 bases in between. This CDR3 is 14 amino acids long. The CDR3 DNA reads TGTGCCAGCAGTTACTCGAGACCGGGAGAAGAAGCTTTCTTT. Translated: CASSYSRPGEEAFF.

This clone has a handful of counts. The chain couples TRBV23-1 to TRBJ2-3; D ambiguous. TRBV23-1 is marked as an open reading frame, function uncertain. CDR3 length: 9 amino acids. The V end lost 7 bases, the J end lost 10 bases, and 6 bases lay between the germline ends. CDR3 DNA sequence: TGCGCCAGCAACAAATCGCAGTATTTT. Protein sequence: CASNKSQYF.

The chain employs TRBV7-2 and TRBJ1-2; 7 positions agree with TRBD1. J was trimmed by 8 bases and V by 1 base; bases with no gene match: 10. The CDR3 consists of 15 residues. Germline CDR1 and CDR2: SGHTA and FQGNSA. CDR3 nucleotide sequence: TGTGCCAGCAGCTTAGGACAGGGTCGGAGTGAGGGCTACACCTTC. As protein: CASSLGQGRSEGYTF.

This clone occurred a few times. The chain employs TRBV5-1 and TRBJ2-3, with 9 bases matching TRBD2. Germline V lookup: CDR1 SGHRS, CDR2 YFSETQ. The length of the CDR3 is 16 residues. V shed 2 bases and J 2 bases; nucleotides not matched to a gene: 6. This chain's CDR3 is CASSLGGGAYTDTQYF. CDR3 coding DNA: TGCGCCAGCAGCTTAGGCGGGGGGGCGTACACAGATACGCAGTATTTT.

This clone turned up a few times. The genes are TRBV27 and TRBJ1-5, with D perhaps matching TRBD1 (6 bases). V gave up 4 bases and J gave up 3 bases, with 13 bases separating them. The CDR3 length is 15 residues. From germline, CDR1 is MNHEY and CDR2 SMNVEV (reference sequence). CDR3 sequence: CASSSGTQANQPQHF. The CDR3 DNA follows: TGTGCCAGCAGTTCCGGGACACAAGCCAATCAGCCCCAGCATTTT.

This chain uses TRBV2 with TRBJ1-5, with D hard to call. CDR1 and CDR2 (germline): SNHLY, FYNNEI. The ends were cut back, 6 bases at V and 7 bases at J, with 10 bases in the middle. The CDR3 loop spans 12 amino acids. The DNA of the CDR3 is TGTGCCAGCAGCGGTGATATCCAGCCCCAGCATTTT. Protein product: CASSGDIQPQHF.

Comments on this clone: This same CDR3 is encoded by further DNA sequences in the sample. This chain links TRBV25-1 with TRBJ1-1, with D possibly being TRBD1 (6 bases). The CDR3 is 11 amino acids. The V gene's germline CDR1 is MGHDK and CDR2 SYGVNS. V lost 6 bases, J lost 8 bases, and 10 bases lay in between. The CDR3: CASREGTEAFF. The CDR3 DNA is TGTGCCAGCAGGGAGGGGACAGAAGCTTTCTTT.